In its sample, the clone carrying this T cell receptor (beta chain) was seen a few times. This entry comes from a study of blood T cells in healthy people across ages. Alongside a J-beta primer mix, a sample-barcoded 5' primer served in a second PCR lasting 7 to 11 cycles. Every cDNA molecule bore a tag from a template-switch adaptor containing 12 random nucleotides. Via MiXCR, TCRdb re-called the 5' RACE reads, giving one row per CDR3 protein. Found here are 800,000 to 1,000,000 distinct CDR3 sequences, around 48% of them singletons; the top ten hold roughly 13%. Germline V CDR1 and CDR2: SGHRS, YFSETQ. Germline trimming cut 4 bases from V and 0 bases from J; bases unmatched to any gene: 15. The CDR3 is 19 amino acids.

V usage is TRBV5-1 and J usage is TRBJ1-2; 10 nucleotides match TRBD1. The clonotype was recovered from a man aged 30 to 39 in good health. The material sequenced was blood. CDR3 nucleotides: TGCGCCAGCAGCCATTGGGGGACAGGGGCCTTGGTGGCTAACTATGGCTACACCTTC. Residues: CASSHWGTGALVANYGYTF.